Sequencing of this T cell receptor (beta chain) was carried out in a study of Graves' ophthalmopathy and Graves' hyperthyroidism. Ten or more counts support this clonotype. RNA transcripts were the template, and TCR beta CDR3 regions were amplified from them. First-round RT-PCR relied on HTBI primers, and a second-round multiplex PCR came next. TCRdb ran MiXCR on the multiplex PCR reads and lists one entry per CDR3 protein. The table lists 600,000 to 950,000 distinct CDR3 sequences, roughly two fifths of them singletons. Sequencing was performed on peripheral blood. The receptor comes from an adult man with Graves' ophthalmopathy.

CDR3 coding DNA: TGCAGCGTTGGGGTGACAGGGCAAACCGGGGAGCTGTTTTTT. This codes for CSVGVTGQTGELFF. V and J are TRBV29-1 and TRBJ2-2; 7 bases align to TRBD1. V lost 4 bases and J lost 5; bases outside the gene matches: 7. Per germline, CDR1 SQVTM and CDR2 ANQGSEA. CDR3 length: 14 amino acids.